The rows below give T cell receptor beta chains drawn from one sample of a study of shared clonotypes between healthy human individuals. The repertoire was sequenced with immunoSEQ multiplex PCR; TCRdb's copy has only in-frame clones and lacks some. The profile shows roughly 300,000 clones, about nine tenths of them singletons. The source material was memory CD8+ T cells sorted from blood. Receptor source: a young man in good health. The CDR3 runs from the conserved cysteine through the conserved F or W. D genes are given only for firm matches. Not every row has a clone size; where given, it reads once, few, many or a size class.

>TRBD2|15|-|TRBV28|TRBJ2-1
CASSFGLAGDGEQFF
TGTGCCAGCAGTTTCGGGCTAGCGGGGGACGGTGAGCAGTTCTTC
>-|16|-|TRBV2|TRBJ2-1
CASSDPLAQSYNEQFF
TGTGCCAGCAGTGACCCCCTAGCCCAATCCTACAATGAGCAGTTCTTC
>-|14|-|TRBV10-3|TRBJ1-6
CAISDGQGNSPLHF
TGTGCCATCAGTGATGGGCAGGGAAATTCACCCCTCCACTTT
>-|16|-|TRBV2|TRBJ2-3
CASSPAEGQNTDTQYF
TGTGCCAGCAGCCCCGCGGAGGGACAGAACACAGATACGCAGTATTTT
>-|11|-|TRBV29-1|TRBJ1-1
CSVKSYTEAFF
TGCAGCGTTAAGAGTTACACTGAAGCTTTCTTT
>TRBD2|16|-|TRBV7-9|TRBJ2-3
CASSPPSGGQLDTQYF
TGTGCCAGCAGCCCCCCCTCGGGGGGGCAGCTAGATACGCAGTATTTT
>-|17|once|TRBV5-6|TRBJ1-6
CASSLWLGGRTNSPLHF
TGTGCCAGCAGCTTGTGGTTGGGCGGACGGACGAATTCACCCCTCCACTTT
>-|15|-|TRBV15|TRBJ1-5
CATSSSRGENQPQHF
TGTGCCACCAGCAGCTCGAGGGGGGAGAATCAGCCCCAGCATTTT
>-|13|-|TRBV5-1|TRBJ2-7
CASSFWRHHEQYF
TGCGCCAGCAGCTTCTGGAGGCATCACGAGCAGTACTTC
>-|12|-|TRBV29-1|TRBJ1-2
CSVAVLGYGYTF
TGCAGCGTTGCCGTTCTTGGGTACGGCTACACCTTC
>-|14|-|TRBV7-9|TRBJ1-1
CASSLANRDTEAFF
TGTGCCAGCAGCTTAGCCAACAGGGACACTGAAGCTTTCTTT
>-|17|-|TRBV6-1|TRBJ1-5
CASSEWWDPYSNQPQHF
TGTGCCAGCAGTGAATGGTGGGACCCTTATAGCAATCAGCCCCAGCATTTT
>TRBD1|14|-|TRBV28|TRBJ2-7
CASSPGQGTYEQYF
TGTGCCAGCAGTCCGGGACAGGGAACCTACGAGCAGTACTTC
>-|13|-|TRBV9|TRBJ2-5
CASSAPNRETQYF
TGTGCCAGCAGCGCTCCGAACAGGGAGACCCAGTACTTC
>-|13|-|TRBV5-5|TRBJ1-5
CASSLAEYQPQHF
TGTGCCAGCAGCTTGGCGGAGTATCAGCCCCAGCATTTT
>TRBD1|16|-|TRBV2|TRBJ1-6
CASRAIQGVDNSPLHF
TGTGCCAGCAGAGCAATACAGGGGGTTGACAATTCACCCCTCCACTTT
>TRBD2|15|-|TRBV5-1|TRBJ2-3
CASSILAGAPDTQYF
TGCGCCAGCAGCATACTAGCGGGAGCTCCAGATACGCAGTATTTT
>TRBD2|16|many|TRBV4-1|TRBJ2-1
CASSQGGLDTYNEQFF
TGCGCCAGCAGCCAAGGAGGACTAGACACATACAATGAGCAGTTCTTC